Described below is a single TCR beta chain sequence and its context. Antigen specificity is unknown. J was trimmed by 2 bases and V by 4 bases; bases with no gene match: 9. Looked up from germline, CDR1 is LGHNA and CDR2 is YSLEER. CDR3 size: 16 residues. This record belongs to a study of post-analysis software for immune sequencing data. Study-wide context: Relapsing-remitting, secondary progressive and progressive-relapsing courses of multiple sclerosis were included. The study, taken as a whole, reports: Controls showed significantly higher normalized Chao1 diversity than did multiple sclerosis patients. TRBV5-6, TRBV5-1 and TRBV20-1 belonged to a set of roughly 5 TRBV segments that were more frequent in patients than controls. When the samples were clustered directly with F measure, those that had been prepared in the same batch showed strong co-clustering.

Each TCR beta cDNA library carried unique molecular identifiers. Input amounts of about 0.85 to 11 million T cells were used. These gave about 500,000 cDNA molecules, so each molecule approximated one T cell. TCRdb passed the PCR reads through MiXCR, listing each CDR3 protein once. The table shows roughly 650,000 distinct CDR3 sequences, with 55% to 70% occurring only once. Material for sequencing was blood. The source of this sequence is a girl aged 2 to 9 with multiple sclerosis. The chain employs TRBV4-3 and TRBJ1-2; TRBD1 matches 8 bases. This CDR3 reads CASSPGQGGSNYGYTF. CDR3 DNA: TGCGCCAGCAGCCCCGGACAGGGAGGTTCGAACTATGGCTACACCTTC.